The rows below give T cell receptor beta chains drawn from one sample of a study of T cells in Graves' hyperthyroidism and ophthalmopathy. MiXCR, run by TCRdb on the multiplex PCR reads, gives a single entry per CDR3 protein. The sample has approximately 630,000 distinct CDR3 sequences, around 15% seen once. Sequencing was carried out using blood. These receptors came from a woman in her twenties or thirties with Graves' hyperthyroidism. Each CDR3 is given with its conserved first and last residue. D genes are given only for firm matches. The size of a clone is reported for some rows only, either as once, few or many, or as a class for expanded clones.

d_gene | j_gene | abundance | v_gene | CDR3aa | CDR3nt
NA | TRBJ2-2 | many | TRBV12-3/TRBV12-4 | CASSFGGELFF | TGTGCCAGCAGTTTCGGGGGGGAGCTGTTTTTT
NA | TRBJ1-5 | many | TRBV6-1 | CASRTYSNQPQHF | TGTGCCAGCAGAACTTATAGCAATCAGCCCCAGCATTTT
TRBD2 | TRBJ2-5 | few | TRBV5-5 | CASSVPTSGSQETQYF | TGTGCCAGCAGCGTCCCGACTAGCGGTTCACAAGAGACCCAGTACTTC
TRBD2 | TRBJ2-7 | NA | TRBV29-1 | CSVVLAGVEQYF | TGCAGCGTTGTGTTAGCGGGAGTCGAGCAGTACTTC
TRBD1 | TRBJ2-7 | few | TRBV5-1 | CASSLKPGQGPYEQYF | TGCGCCAGCAGCTTAAAACCGGGACAGGGGCCCTACGAGCAGTACTTC
TRBD1 | TRBJ2-5 | many | TRBV12-3/TRBV12-4 | CASSPGTGEETQYF | TGTGCCAGCAGCCCCGGGACAGGGGAAGAGACCCAGTACTTC
TRBD1 | TRBJ2-5 | NA | TRBV9 | CASSSHVDRVQETQYF | TGTGCCAGCAGCTCTCATGTAGACAGGGTCCAAGAGACCCAGTACTTC
NA | TRBJ1-2 | NA | TRBV7-3 | CASSLSGASDYGYTF | TGTGCCAGCAGCTTATCTGGGGCCTCAGACTATGGCTACACCTTC
NA | TRBJ2-2 | few | TRBV12-3/TRBV12-4 | CASSFWDLNTGELFF | TGTGCCAGCAGTTTCTGGGACTTGAATACCGGGGAGCTGTTTTTT
NA | TRBJ1-1 | few | TRBV18 | CASSRELGETEAFF | TGTGCCAGCTCACGTGAACTCGGAGAGACTGAAGCTTTCTTT
NA | TRBJ1-2 | many | TRBV5-1 | CASSLKGLTGGGYTF | TGCGCCAGCAGCCTGAAGGGACTAACAGGCGGTGGCTACACCTTC
NA | TRBJ2-7 | many | TRBV6-1 | CASSEFLRRSSYEQYF | TGTGCCAGCAGTGAATTCTTAAGGCGGAGCTCCTACGAGCAGTACTTC
TRBD2 | TRBJ2-7 | NA | TRBV2 | CASRVLAGGYNEQYF | TGTGCCAGCAGGGTACTAGCGGGAGGGTACAATGAGCAGTACTTC
NA | TRBJ2-5 | many | TRBV2 | CASNNGAEETQYF | TGTGCCAGCAACAACGGGGCAGAAGAGACCCAGTACTTC
TRBD1 | TRBJ2-3 | many | TRBV20-1 | CSAYRGTSTDTQYF | TGCAGTGCTTACAGGGGAACTAGCACAGATACGCAGTATTTT
TRBD2 | TRBJ2-1 | many | TRBV30 | CAWSRGGNEQFF | TGTGCCTGGAGCCGGGGGGGGAATGAGCAGTTCTTC
NA | TRBJ1-5 | many | TRBV6-1 | CATSRQSYSNQPQHF | TGTGCCACCAGTAGACAGTCCTATAGCAATCAGCCCCAGCATTTT
TRBD2 | TRBJ2-7 | many | TRBV3-1 | CASSRGLASYEQYF | TGTGCCAGCAGCCGGGGACTAGCTTCGTACGAGCAGTACTTC
NA | TRBJ1-1 | many | TRBV19 | CASSIGRNTEAFF | TGTGCCAGCAGCATCGGGAGGAACACTGAAGCTTTCTTT
NA | TRBJ2-7 | many | TRBV20-1 | CSARRAPEQYF | TGCAGTGCCCGGAGGGCCCCCGAGCAGTACTTC
TRBD1 | TRBJ2-7 | many | TRBV10-2 | CASKGQVSEQYF | TGCGCCAGCAAGGGACAGGTCTCCGAGCAGTACTTC